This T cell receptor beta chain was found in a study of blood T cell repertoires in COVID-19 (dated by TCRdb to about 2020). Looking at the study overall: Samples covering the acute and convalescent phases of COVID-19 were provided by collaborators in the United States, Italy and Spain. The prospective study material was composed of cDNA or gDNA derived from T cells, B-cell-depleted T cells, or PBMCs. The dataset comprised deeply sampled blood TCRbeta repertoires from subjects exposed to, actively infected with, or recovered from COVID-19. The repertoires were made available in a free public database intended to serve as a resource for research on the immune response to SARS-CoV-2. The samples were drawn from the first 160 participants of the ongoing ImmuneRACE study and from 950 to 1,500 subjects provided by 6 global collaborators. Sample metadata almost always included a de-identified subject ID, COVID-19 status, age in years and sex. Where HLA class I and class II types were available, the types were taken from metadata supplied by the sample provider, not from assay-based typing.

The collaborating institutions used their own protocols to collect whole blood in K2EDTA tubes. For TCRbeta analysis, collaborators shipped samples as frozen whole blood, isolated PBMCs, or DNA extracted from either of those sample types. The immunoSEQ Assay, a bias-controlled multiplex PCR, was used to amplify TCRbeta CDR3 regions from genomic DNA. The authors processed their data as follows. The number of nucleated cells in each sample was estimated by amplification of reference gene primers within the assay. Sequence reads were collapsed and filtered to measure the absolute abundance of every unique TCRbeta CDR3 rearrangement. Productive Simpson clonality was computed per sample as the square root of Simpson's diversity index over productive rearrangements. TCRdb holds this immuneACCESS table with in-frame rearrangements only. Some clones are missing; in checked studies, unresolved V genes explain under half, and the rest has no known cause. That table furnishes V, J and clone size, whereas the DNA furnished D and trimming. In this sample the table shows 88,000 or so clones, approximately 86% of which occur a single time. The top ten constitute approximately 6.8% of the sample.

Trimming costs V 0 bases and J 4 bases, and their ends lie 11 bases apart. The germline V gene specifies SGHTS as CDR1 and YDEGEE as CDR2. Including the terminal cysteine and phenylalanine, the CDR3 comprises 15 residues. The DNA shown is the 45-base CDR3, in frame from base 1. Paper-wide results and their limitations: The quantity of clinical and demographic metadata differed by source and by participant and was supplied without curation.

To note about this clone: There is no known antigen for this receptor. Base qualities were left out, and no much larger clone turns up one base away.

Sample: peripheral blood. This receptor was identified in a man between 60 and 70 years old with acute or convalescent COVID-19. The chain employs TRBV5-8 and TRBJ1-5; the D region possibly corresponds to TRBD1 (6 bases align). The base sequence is TGTGCCAGCAGCTTGGAAGGGGGTTGGAATCAGCCCCAGCATTTT. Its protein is CASSLEGGWNQPQHF.